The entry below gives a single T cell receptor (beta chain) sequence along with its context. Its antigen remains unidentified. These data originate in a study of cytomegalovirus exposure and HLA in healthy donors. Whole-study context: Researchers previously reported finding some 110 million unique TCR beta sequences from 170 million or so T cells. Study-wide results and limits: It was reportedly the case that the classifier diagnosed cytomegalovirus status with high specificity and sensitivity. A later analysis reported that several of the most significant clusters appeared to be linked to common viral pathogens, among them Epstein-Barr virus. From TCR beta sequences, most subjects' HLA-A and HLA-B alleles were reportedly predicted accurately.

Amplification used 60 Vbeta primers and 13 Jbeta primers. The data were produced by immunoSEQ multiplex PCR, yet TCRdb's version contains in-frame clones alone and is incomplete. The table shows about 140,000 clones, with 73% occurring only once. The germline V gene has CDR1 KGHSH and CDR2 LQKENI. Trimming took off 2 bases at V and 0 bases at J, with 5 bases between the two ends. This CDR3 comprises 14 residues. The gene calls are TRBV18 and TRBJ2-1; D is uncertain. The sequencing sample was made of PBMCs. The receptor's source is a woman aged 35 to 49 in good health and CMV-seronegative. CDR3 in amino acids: CASSPSVSYNEQFF. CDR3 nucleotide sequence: TGTGCCAGCTCACCATCAGTCTCCTACAATGAGCAGTTCTTC.